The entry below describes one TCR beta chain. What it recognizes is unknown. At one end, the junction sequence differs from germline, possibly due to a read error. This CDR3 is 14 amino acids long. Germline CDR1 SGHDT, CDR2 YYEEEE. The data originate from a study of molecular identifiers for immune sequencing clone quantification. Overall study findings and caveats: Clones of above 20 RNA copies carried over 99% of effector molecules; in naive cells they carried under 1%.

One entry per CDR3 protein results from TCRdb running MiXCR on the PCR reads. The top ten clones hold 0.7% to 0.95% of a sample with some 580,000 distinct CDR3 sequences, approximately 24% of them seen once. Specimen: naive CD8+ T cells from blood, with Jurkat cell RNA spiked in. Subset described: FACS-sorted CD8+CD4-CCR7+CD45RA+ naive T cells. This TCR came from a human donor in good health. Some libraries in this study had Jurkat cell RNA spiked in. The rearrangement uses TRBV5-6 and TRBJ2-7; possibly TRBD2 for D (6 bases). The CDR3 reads CASSLGVRRGERYF. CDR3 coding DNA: TGTGCCAGCAGCTTGGGGGTTCGGCGGGGCGAGCGGTACTTC. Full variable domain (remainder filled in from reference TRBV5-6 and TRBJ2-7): DAGVTQSPTHLIKTRGQQVTLRCSPKSGHDTVSWYQQALGQGPQFIFQYYEEEERQRGNFPDRFSGHQFPNYSSELNVNALLLGDSALYLCASSLGVRRGERYFGPGTRLTVT.